The 9 T cell receptor beta chains below all came from one sample that was sequenced in a study of early T cells in non-severe SARS-CoV-2 infection. TCRdb called the 5' RACE reads again in MiXCR, with one record for every CDR3 protein. This sample has tens of thousands of distinct CDR3 sequences, with 4.6% found just once. Sequenced here: whole blood, sampled at baseline. These receptors were obtained from an adult who was a healthcare worker with PCR-confirmed SARS-CoV-2 infection or an uninfected control (not recorded which).

This clonotype was seen repeatedly, ten times or more. The genes are TRBV12-3 or TRBV12-4 and TRBJ1-2, with no clear D. Deletions cut 3 bases from V and 7 bases from J, with 12 bases between. CDR3 length: 13 residues. The CDR3 loop reads CASSLVSGSGYTF. The CDR3 DNA sequence: TGTGCCAGCAGTTTGGTTTCAGGTTCTGGCTACACCTTC.

This clonotype came up many times. The DNA for the CDR3 is TGTGCCAGCAGCTGGGGGGAAGCCAGCTACACCTTC. Its translation: CASSWGEASYTF. This chain joins TRBV28 and TRBJ1-2, with D perhaps matching TRBD1 (5 bases). This CDR3 has 12 residues. The germline CDR1 and CDR2 sequences are MDHEN and SYDVKM. V lost 6 bases, J lost 9 bases, and 14 bases lay in between.

This clonotype was counted at least ten times. The chain uses TRBV11-3 and TRBJ2-3; the match to TRBD1 covers 10 bases. The CDR3 has 18 amino acids. The V gene's germline CDR1 is SGHNT and CDR2 YENEEA. V dropped 3 bases and J dropped 1; count of bases not matched to a gene: 10. CDR3 nucleotide sequence: TGTGCCAGCAGCTTCGGGACAGGGGATTTTCGCCGCACAGATACGCAGTATTTT. It translates to CASSFGTGDFRRTDTQYF.

Ten or more counts support this clonotype. The gene calls are TRBV12-3 or TRBV12-4 and TRBJ2-3; D is uncertain. V lost 6 bases and J lost 6, with 7 bases in between. The CDR3 is 11 residues long. The CDR3: CASSPRDTQYF. DNA of the CDR3: TGTGCCAGCAGCCCACGTGATACGCAGTATTTT.

This clonotype was found many times. The chain joins TRBV6-6 to TRBJ1-1, with D unclear. CDR1 is MNHNY and CDR2 is SVGAGI in the germline V gene (reference sequence). Trimming left V 0 bases short and J 4 bases short, with 12 bases between. The CDR3 runs 15 residues. The CDR3 reads CASSYSSGFSTEAFF. The DNA for the CDR3 is TGTGCCAGCAGTTACTCGAGTGGTTTTAGCACTGAAGCTTTCTTT.

This clonotype was seen at least ten times. The chain couples TRBV6-2 or TRBV6-3 to TRBJ2-7, with a possible D match to TRBD1 (6 bases). There are 13 residues in the CDR3. The germline V and J ends were trimmed by 1 base and 7 bases, with 11 bases remaining between them. CDR1 is MNHEY and CDR2 is SVGEGT in the germline V gene. The DNA of the CDR3 is TGTGCCAGCAGTTACTATCATCAGGGGGAGCAGTACTTC. The encoded protein is CASSYYHQGEQYF.

At least ten counts were recorded for this clonotype. The gene calls are TRBV3-1 and TRBJ2-5; 8 bases fit TRBD2. The J segment lost 2 bases and the V segment lost 2 bases, leaving 7 bases of the junction unmatched. The CDR3 runs to 16 residues. Germline V lookup: CDR1 LGHDT, CDR2 YNNKEL (reference sequence). CDR3 loop: CASSQSVSSGQETQYF. The CDR3 bases are TGTGCCAGCAGCCAATCGGTCTCTAGCGGGCAAGAGACCCAGTACTTC.

The sample holds many counts of this clonotype. CDR3 DNA: TGTGCCAGCAGTTACAGGGACAATGAGCAGTTCTTC. It codes for CASSYRDNEQFF. V usage is TRBV6-2 or TRBV6-3 and J usage is TRBJ2-1; D is uncertain. The CDR3 totals 12 residues. Per the germline V gene, CDR1 is MNHEY and CDR2 is SVGEGT. V was shortened by 2 bases and J by 5 bases, with 4 bases between the two germline ends.

In this sample, this clonotype is medium-sized. V and J are TRBV12-3 or TRBV12-4 and TRBJ2-7; either TRBD1 or TRBD2 may supply D (5 bases each). V lost 4 bases, J lost 5 bases, and 12 bases lay in between. This CDR3 has 13 residues. The CDR3 DNA follows: TGTGCCAGCAGTTCACGGGGACGGGACGAGCAGTACTTC. It yields the protein CASSSRGRDEQYF.